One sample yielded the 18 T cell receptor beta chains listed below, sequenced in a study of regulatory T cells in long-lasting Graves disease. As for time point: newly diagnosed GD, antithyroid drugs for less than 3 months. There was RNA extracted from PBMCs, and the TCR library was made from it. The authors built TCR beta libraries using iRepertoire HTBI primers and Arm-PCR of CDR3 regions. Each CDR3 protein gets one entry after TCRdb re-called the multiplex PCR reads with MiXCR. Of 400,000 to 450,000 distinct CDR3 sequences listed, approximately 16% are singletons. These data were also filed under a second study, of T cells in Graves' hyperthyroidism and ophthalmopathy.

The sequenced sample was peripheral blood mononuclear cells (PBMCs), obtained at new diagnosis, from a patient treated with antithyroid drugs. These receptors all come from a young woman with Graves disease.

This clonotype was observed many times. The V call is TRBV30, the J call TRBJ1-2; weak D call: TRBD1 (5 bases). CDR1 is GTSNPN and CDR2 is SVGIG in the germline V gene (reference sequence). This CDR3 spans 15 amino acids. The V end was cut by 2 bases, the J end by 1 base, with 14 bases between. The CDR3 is CAWSHAGGSNYGYTF. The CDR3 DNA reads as TGTGCCTGGAGTCATGCCGGGGGTAGTAACTATGGCTACACCTTC.

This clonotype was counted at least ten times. This CDR3 reads CASSTSQGYEQYF. For the CDR3, the DNA is TGTGCCAGCAGCACCTCGCAGGGCTACGAGCAGTACTTC. The V gene is TRBV7-2, the J gene TRBJ2-7; TRBD1 is a possible D gene (5 bases). V shed 5 bases and J shed 3 bases, with 11 bases lying between them. The CDR3 covers 13 residues. Germline V lookup: CDR1 SGHTA, CDR2 FQGNSA.

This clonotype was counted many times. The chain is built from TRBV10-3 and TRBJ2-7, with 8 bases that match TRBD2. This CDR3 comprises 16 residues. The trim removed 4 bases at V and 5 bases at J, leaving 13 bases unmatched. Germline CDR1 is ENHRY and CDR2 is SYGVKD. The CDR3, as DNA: TGTGCCATCAGTGGGCCCTGGGGGCGGGAGGCGGACGAGCAGTACTTC. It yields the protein CAISGPWGREADEQYF.

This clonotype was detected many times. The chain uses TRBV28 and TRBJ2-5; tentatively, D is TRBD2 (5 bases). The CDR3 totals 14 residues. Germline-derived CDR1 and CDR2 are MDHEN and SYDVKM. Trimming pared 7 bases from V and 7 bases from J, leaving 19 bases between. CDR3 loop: CASTQQWGVGTQYF. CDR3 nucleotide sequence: TGTGCCAGCACCCAGCAGTGGGGAGTAGGGACCCAGTACTTC.

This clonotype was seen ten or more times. CDR3 residues: CASIRGTGELFF. The DNA of the CDR3 is TGTGCCAGCATTCGAGGTACCGGGGAGCTGTTTTTT. The chain joins TRBV12-3 or TRBV12-4 to TRBJ2-2; unclear D gene. Trimming took off 7 bases at V and 5 bases at J, with 8 bases between the two ends. The CDR3 loop spans 12 amino acids.

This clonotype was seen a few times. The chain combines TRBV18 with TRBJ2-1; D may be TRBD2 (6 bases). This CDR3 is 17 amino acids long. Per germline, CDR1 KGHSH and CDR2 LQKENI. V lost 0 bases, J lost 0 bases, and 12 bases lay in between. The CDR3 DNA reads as TGTGCCAGCTCACCACCGGGACTCGGCAGCTCCTACAATGAGCAGTTCTTC. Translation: CASSPPGLGSSYNEQFF.

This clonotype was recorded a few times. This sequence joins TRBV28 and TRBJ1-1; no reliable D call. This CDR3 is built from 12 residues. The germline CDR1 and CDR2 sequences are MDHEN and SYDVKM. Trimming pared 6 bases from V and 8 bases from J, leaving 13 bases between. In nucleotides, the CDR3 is TGTGCCAGCAGAGTTCGGTCAGTCGAAGCTTTCTTT. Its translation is CASRVRSVEAFF.

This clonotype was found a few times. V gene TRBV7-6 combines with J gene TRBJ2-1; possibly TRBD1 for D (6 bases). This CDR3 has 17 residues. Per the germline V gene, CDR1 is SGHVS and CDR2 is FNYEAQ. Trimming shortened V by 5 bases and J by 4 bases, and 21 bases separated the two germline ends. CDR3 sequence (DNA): TGTGCCAGCAGCCACCTCGCGGGTGTCGGGACATACAATGAGCAGTTCTTC. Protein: CASSHLAGVGTYNEQFF.

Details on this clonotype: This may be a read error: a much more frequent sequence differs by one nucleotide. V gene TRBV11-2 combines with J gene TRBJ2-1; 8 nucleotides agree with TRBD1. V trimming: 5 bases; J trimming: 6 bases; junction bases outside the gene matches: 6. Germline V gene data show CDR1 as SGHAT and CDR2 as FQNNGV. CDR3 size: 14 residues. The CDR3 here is CASSRGTGPNEQFF. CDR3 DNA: TGTGCCAGCAGCCGTGGGACAGGACCCAATGAGCAGTTCTTC.

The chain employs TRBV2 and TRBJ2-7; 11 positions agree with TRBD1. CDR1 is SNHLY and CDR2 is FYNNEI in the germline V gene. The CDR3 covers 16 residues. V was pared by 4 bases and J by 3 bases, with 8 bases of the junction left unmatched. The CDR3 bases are TGTGCCAGCAGTGGGGACAGGGGGAGGGCTGGCTACGAGCAGTACTTC. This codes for CASSGDRGRAGYEQYF.

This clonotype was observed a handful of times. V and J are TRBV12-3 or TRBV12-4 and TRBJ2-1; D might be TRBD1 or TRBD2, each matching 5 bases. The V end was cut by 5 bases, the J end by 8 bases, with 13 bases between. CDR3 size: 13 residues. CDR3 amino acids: CASSAFQGDEQFF. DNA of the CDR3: TGTGCCAGCAGTGCTTTCCAGGGAGATGAGCAGTTCTTC.

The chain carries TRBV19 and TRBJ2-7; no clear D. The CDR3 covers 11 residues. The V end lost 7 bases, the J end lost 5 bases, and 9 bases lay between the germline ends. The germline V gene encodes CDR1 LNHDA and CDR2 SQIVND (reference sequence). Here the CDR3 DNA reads TGTGCCAGTACCACCCCCCACGAGCAGTACTTC. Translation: CASTTPHEQYF.

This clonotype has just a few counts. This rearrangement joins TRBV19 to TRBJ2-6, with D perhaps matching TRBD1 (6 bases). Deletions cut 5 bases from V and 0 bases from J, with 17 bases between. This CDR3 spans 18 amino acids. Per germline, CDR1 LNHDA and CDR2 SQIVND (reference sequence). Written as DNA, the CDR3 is TGTGCCAGTAGTTATTCAGGGGCACAATCCTCTGGGGCCAACGTCCTGACTTTC. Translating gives CASSYSGAQSSGANVLTF.

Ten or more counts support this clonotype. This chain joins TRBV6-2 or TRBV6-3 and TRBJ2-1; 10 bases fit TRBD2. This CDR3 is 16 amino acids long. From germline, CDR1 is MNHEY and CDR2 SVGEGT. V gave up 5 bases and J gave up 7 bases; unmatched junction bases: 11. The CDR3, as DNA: TGTGCCAGCAGTGGACAGCGGGAGGGCAGAGAGAATGAGCAGTTCTTC. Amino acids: CASSGQREGRENEQFF.

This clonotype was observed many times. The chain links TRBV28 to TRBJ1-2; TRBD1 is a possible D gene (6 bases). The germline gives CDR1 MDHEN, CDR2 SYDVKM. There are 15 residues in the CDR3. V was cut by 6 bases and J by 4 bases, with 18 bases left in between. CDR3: CASSGGPLGIYGYTF. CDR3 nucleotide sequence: TGTGCCAGCAGCGGGGGGCCGCTAGGAATCTATGGCTACACCTTC.

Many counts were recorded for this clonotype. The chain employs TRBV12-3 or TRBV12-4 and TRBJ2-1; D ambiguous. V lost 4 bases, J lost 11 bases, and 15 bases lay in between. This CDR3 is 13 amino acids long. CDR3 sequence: CASSSSRRDQQFF. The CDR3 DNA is TGTGCCAGCAGTTCGTCGCGACGCGACCAGCAGTTCTTC.

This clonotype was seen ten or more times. The CDR3 DNA reads as TGTGCCAGCAGTCGAACCGCAGGGTTCCAAGAGACCCAGTACTTC. Translated: CASSRTAGFQETQYF. The chain is built from TRBV12-3 or TRBV12-4 and TRBJ2-5; tentative D call: TRBD1 (5 bases). This CDR3 contains 15 residues. Trimming removed 5 bases at V and 1 base at J, with 14 bases between.

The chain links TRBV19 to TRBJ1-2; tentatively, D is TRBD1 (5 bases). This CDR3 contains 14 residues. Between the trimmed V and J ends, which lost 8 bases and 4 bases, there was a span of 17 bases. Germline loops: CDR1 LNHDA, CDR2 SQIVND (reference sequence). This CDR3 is CASHWGSQIYGYTF. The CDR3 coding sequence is TGTGCCAGTCACTGGGGCAGCCAGATCTATGGCTACACCTTC. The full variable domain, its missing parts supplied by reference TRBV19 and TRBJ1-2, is DGGITQSPKYLFRKEGQNVTLSCEQNLNHDAMYWYRQDPGQGLRLIYYSQIVNDFQKGDIAEGYSVSREKKESFPLTVTSAQKNPTAFYLCASHWGSQIYGYTFGSGTRLTVV.